The rows below give T cell receptor beta chains drawn from one sample of a study of T cell changes during pregnancy in multiple sclerosis. Repertoires were generated with immunoSEQ multiplex PCR, while TCRdb's copy carries only in-frame clones and drops some. The sample consists of around 40,000 clones, 85% to 90% of them appearing once. The sequencing here drew on CD4+ T cells from peripheral blood mononuclear cells, taken in the first trimester of pregnancy. The receptor set was obtained from a female donor with multiple sclerosis, enrolled in a pregnancy study. Both conserved end residues are part of each CDR3. The D gene is left open where the match is weak. Clone size appears in some rows only: once, few, many, or a class for an expanded clone.

D gene	V gene	clone size	J gene	CDR3 DNA	CDR3 protein
TRBD1	TRBV19	.	TRBJ2-4	TGTGCCAGTAGTATAATGGGACAGGGGTCATCGTGGGCCAAAAACATTCAGTACTTC	CASSIMGQGSSWAKNIQYF
TRBD1	TRBV27	.	TRBJ1-1	TGTGCCAGCAGTTTACTCCGGGACAGGGTCACTGAAGCTTTCTTT	CASSLLRDRVTEAFF
TRBD2	TRBV5-1	once	TRBJ2-1	TGCGCCAGCAGCCCAACGGGGGGGAGGGCGGATGAGCAGTTCTTC	CASSPTGGRADEQFF
TRBD1	TRBV5-1	.	TRBJ2-7	TGCGCCAGCAGCTACGGGACAGGGGCACTCGAGCAGTACTTC	CASSYGTGALEQYF
.	TRBV11-3	.	TRBJ2-5	TGTGCCAGCAGCTTAGATGGCGAGACCCAGTACTTC	CASSLDGETQYF
TRBD2	TRBV2	.	TRBJ2-7	TGTGCCAGCAGTCGACTCCGACTAGCGGGAAAGCCACAGTACTTC	CASSRLRLAGKPQYF
.	TRBV9	.	TRBJ2-3	TGTGCCAGCAGCGGGATCAGGGAAGATACGCAGTATTTT	CASSGIREDTQYF
.	TRBV28	.	TRBJ1-1	TGTGCCAGCAGTAGCCAGGGTCGCAACACTGAAGCTTTCTTT	CASSSQGRNTEAFF
.	TRBV5-1	.	TRBJ2-3	TGCGCCAGCAGCGCGGGACTCGGCACAGATACGCAGTATTTT	CASSAGLGTDTQYF
TRBD1	TRBV10-2	.	TRBJ1-2	TGCGCCAGCAGTGAACAGGGACAGGGGGGGTATGGCTACACCTTC	CASSEQGQGGYGYTF
.	TRBV10-3	.	TRBJ1-2	TGTGCCATCAGTGCACAGGGCCCCACTAACTATGGCTACACCTTC	CAISAQGPTNYGYTF
.	TRBV5-8	.	TRBJ2-7	TGTGCCAGCAGCTTCAGGGACTCCCGCTACGAGCAGTACTTC	CASSFRDSRYEQYF
.	TRBV6-1	many	TRBJ1-1	TGTGCCAGCAGTGGAGGATGGAACACTGAAGCTTTCTTT	CASSGGWNTEAFF
TRBD1	TRBV5-4	.	TRBJ2-5	TGTGCCAGCAGCCCGGATCAGGGGGCTTGGTCCCGAGAGACCCAGTACTTC	CASSPDQGAWSRETQYF
TRBD2	TRBV10-1	.	TRBJ2-1	TGCGCCAGCAGTCCAGCGGGGGGCTCCTACAATGAGCAGTTCTTC	CASSPAGGSYNEQFF
TRBD1	TRBV28	.	TRBJ1-4	TGTGCCAGCAGTTCGCGGACAGGGGGGAAGGCTGAAAAACTGTTTTTT	CASSSRTGGKAEKLFF
TRBD1	TRBV28	.	TRBJ1-1	TGTGCCAGCAGTCCTGGACAGGGGCCCACTGAAGCTTTCTTT	CASSPGQGPTEAFF
TRBD2	TRBV5-6	.	TRBJ2-5	TGTGCCAGCAGCTTGCGGATCCTAGCGGGAGGAGAGACCCAGTACTTC	CASSLRILAGGETQYF
.	TRBV29-1	.	TRBJ1-1	TGCAGCGTTGATGTGGCTGGTAACACTGAAGCTTTCTTT	CSVDVAGNTEAFF
.	TRBV25-1	few	TRBJ1-2	TGTGCCAGCAGTCCGGGACTCATCAGGGGCTACACCTTC	CASSPGLIRGYTF
TRBD1	TRBV19	once	TRBJ1-2	TGTGCCAGTAGTATAACAGGGGGGAACTATGGCTACACCTTC	CASSITGGNYGYTF
TRBD2	TRBV5-1	.	TRBJ2-7	TGCGCCAGCAGCTTGGGGCTAGCGGGAGCCCAAGATTACTCCTACGAGCAGTACTTC	CASSLGLAGAQDYSYEQYF
TRBD1	TRBV18	.	TRBJ1-5	TGTGCCAGCTCACCAGGACAGGGGGACGGGCAGCCCCAGCATTTT	CASSPGQGDGQPQHF
.	TRBV5-4	.	TRBJ2-5	TGTGCCAGCAGCTCCGGGCAGGAGGTGACCCAGTACTTC	CASSSGQEVTQYF